Listed below are T cell receptor beta chains from one sample, sequenced in a study of T cells in Graves' hyperthyroidism and ophthalmopathy. One entry per CDR3 protein, called by TCRdb with MiXCR from the multiplex PCR reads. This sample has fewer than 600,000 distinct CDR3 sequences, with approximately 14% found just once. Input material: blood. All receptors come from a woman between 35 and 50 years old with Graves' hyperthyroidism. CDR3s include the opening cysteine and the closing phenylalanine or tryptophan. The D gene is left open where the match is weak. The listing skips clone size in some rows; elsewhere it reads once, few, many or a size class.

>TRBV10-3|TRBJ1-1|many|NA
CAISDGGRMNTEAFF
TGTGCCATCAGTGACGGGGGGAGGATGAACACTGAAGCTTTCTTT
>TRBV29-1|TRBJ1-1|many|NA
CSVEIASGDTEAFF
TGCAGCGTTGAAATCGCCTCAGGCGACACTGAAGCTTTCTTT
>TRBV6-1|TRBJ1-1|many|NA
CACNGGGNTETFF
TGTGCCTGCAATGGGGGCGGGAACACTGAAACTTTCTTT
>TRBV29-1|TRBJ2-6|NA|NA
CSVEDVPSRGFASGANVLTF
TGCAGCGTTGAAGATGTGCCATCCCGAGGGTTCGCCTCTGGGGCCAACGTCCTGACTTTC
>TRBV29-1|TRBJ2-3|NA|NA
CSAEGGFSLMGTDTQYF
TGCAGCGCCGAGGGGGGCTTTAGCCTTATGGGGACAGATACGCAGTATTTT
>TRBV28|TRBJ2-3|many|NA
CASSLGSPDTQYF
TGTGCCAGCAGTTTGGGCAGCCCAGATACGCAGTATTTT
>TRBV28|TRBJ2-5|many|NA
CASSLYGQQETQYF
TGTGCCAGCAGTTTATACGGACAGCAAGAGACCCAGTACTTC
>TRBV6-1|TRBJ2-1|many|NA
CASSYGLRLNEQFF
TGTGCCAGCAGTTACGGACTAAGACTCAATGAGCAGTTCTTC
>TRBV24-1|TRBJ2-3|NA|TRBD2
CATSDLSGSMTDTQYF
TGTGCCACCAGTGATTTAAGCGGGAGTATGACAGATACGCAGTATTTT
>TRBV10-3|TRBJ2-7|few|TRBD2
CAIKTSGGTYEQYF
TGTGCCATCAAGACTAGCGGGGGGACCTACGAGCAGTACTTC
>TRBV30|TRBJ2-3|NA|TRBD1
CAWSAGTGFGTDTQYF
TGTGCCTGGAGTGCTGGGACAGGGTTTGGTACAGATACGCAGTATTTT
>TRBV5-1|TRBJ2-3|many|NA
CASSLDSRTDTQYF
TGCGCCAGCAGCTTGGACTCGCGCACAGATACGCAGTATTTT
>TRBV3-1|TRBJ2-7|few|NA
CASSQEGRYEQYF
TGTGCCAGCAGCCAAGAGGGGCGCTACGAGCAGTACTTC
>TRBV19|TRBJ2-3|NA|NA
CASSIDPTDTQYF
TGTGCCAGTAGTATAGACCCCACAGATACGCAGTATTTT
>TRBV2|TRBJ1-5|many|NA
CASREQGYSNQPQHF
TGTGCCAGCAGGGAACAGGGCTATAGCAATCAGCCCCAGCATTTT
>TRBV25-1|TRBJ2-2|many|NA
CASSSGELFF
TGTGCCAGCAGTTCCGGGGAGCTGTTTTTT
>TRBV5-5|TRBJ1-6|few|NA
CASSLDGSGSPLHF
TGTGCCAGCAGCTTGGATGGGTCTGGGTCACCCCTCCACTTT
>TRBV18|TRBJ1-5|many|TRBD1
CASSPGGQGIQPQHF
TGTGCCAGCTCACCAGGGGGACAGGGCATTCAGCCCCAGCATTTT
>TRBV5-4|TRBJ2-1|NA|TRBD2
CASSLETSGRLAYNEQFF
TGTGCCAGCAGCTTGGAAACTAGCGGGAGGCTAGCCTACAATGAGCAGTTCTTC
>TRBV5-1|TRBJ1-3|few|NA
CASSLGAISGNTIYF
TGCGCCAGCAGCTTGGGGGCAATCTCTGGAAACACCATATATTTT